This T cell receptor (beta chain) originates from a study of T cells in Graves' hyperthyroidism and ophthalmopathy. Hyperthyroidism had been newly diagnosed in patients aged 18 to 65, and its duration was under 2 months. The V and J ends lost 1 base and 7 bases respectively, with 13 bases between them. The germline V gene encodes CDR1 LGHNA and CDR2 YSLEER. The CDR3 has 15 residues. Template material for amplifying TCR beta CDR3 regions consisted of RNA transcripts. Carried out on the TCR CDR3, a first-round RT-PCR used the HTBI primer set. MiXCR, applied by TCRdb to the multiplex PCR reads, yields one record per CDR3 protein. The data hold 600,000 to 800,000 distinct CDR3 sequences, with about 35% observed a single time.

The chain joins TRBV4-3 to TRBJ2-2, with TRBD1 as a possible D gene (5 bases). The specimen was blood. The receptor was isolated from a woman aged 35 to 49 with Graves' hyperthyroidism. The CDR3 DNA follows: TGCGCCAGCAGCCAAGTAAGTAGGGGTGTCGGGGAGCTGTTTTTT. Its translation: CASSQVSRGVGELFF.